Sequencing of this T cell receptor (beta chain) was carried out in a study of blood T cells in healthy people across ages. Broader study findings: Among T cells, TCR beta diversity per million cells dropped roughly linearly as age rose.

Comments on this clonotype: The target antigen is unknown.

The CDR3 spans 15 residues. Trimming pared 4 bases from V and 2 bases from J, leaving 14 bases between. Germline V CDR1 and CDR2: SQVTM, ANQGSEA. Per-sample PBMC isolation yielded at least 7 million cells. The second PCR ran roughly 7 to 12 cycles with a sample-barcoded 5' primer and J-beta primers. The template-switch adaptor, which had 12 random nucleotides, put a tag on each cDNA molecule. TCRdb re-called the 5' RACE reads through MiXCR, storing one row per CDR3 protein. The sample shows 850,000 to 1,000,000 distinct CDR3 sequences, around 48% of them seen only once. Sequencing was carried out using blood. This sequence originates from a man younger than 45 in good health. V gene TRBV29-1 combines with J gene TRBJ1-4; tentatively, D is TRBD1 (5 bases). The CDR3 bases are TGCAGCGTTGTCGACGGGGCAAGGACTAATGAAAAACTGTTTTTT. Encoded protein: CSVVDGARTNEKLFF.